This T cell receptor beta chain was documented in a study of blood T cells in healthy people across ages. With a J-beta primer mix and a sample-barcoded 5' primer, a second PCR ran about 6 to 11 cycles. A single record per CDR3 protein comes from TCRdb applying MiXCR to the 5' RACE reads. Here the sample spans some 1,000,000 distinct CDR3 sequences, approximately 26% being singletons. Per the germline V gene, CDR1 is MDHEN and CDR2 is SYDVKM. The CDR3 contains 15 residues. Trimming pared 2 bases from V and 4 bases from J, leaving 12 bases between. This same sample was also taken into another study, of T cells of mothers and their children. This second study says: The study obtained over 9.5 million TCR beta CDR3 reads per mother and some 3 million per child.

The sequenced material came from blood. The chain employs TRBV28 and TRBJ1-5; perhaps TRBD1 as D (5 bases). The TCR comes from a girl aged 2 to 9 in good health. CDR3 sequence (DNA): TGTGCCAGCAGTTTAGGGACGGAGGGAAATCAGCCCCAGCATTTT. It is translated as CASSLGTEGNQPQHF.